These 21 T cell receptor beta chains originate from one sample sequenced in a study of T cell responses to AZD1222 COVID-19 vaccine. Repertoires were generated with immunoSEQ multiplex PCR, while TCRdb's copy carries only in-frame clones and drops some. This sample has 150,000 to 200,000 clones; about 92% occur once, and the top ten carry 1% to 1.5%. The material was peripheral blood, obtained 28 days after the second AZD1222 dose. The receptor source for this set is an adult who received the AZD1222 COVID-19 vaccine.

This chain connects TRBV27 to TRBJ2-1; the D gene is possibly TRBD2 (5 bases). V was clipped by 5 bases and J by 13 bases, with 21 bases between them. There are 14 residues in the CDR3. Germline V gives CDR1 MNHEY, CDR2 SMNVEV (reference sequence). CDR3 nucleotide sequence: TGTGCCAGCAGTACCCACCCTCTAGCCCGCCGCCAGTTCTTC. Translated: CASSTHPLARRQFF.

CDR3: CASSTGQGRGEAFF. The CDR3 DNA reads TGTGCCAGTAGTACGGGACAGGGCCGTGGTGAAGCTTTCTTT. The V call is TRBV19, the J call TRBJ1-1, with 9 nucleotides matching TRBD1. V shed 4 bases and J 7 bases; nucleotides not matched to a gene: 7. The germline V gene has CDR1 LNHDA and CDR2 SQIVND (reference sequence). The CDR3 is made up of 14 amino acids.

Here the CDR3 reads CASSPPGTSKRAGELFF. The DNA for the CDR3 is TGTGCCAGCAGCCCCCCCGGGACATCAAAAAGGGCCGGGGAGCTGTTTTTT. The chain recombines TRBV5-4 with TRBJ2-2; maybe TRBD1 (6 bases). The V end was cut by 4 bases, the J end by 6 bases, with 22 bases between. The CDR3 extends over 17 amino acids. Germline lookup yields CDR1 SGHNT and CDR2 YYREEE (reference sequence).

The chain couples TRBV19 to TRBJ1-1; D gene unclear. CDR3 size: 15 residues. Germline-derived CDR1 and CDR2 are LNHDA and SQIVND (reference sequence). V lost 7 bases and J 1 base, leaving 16 bases between the germline ends. The CDR3 here is CASTDGLVRNTEAFF. Written as DNA, the CDR3 is TGTGCCAGTACCGACGGCTTGGTCAGGAACACTGAAGCTTTCTTT.

The V gene is TRBV30, the J gene TRBJ1-1; D unresolved. The CDR3 totals 10 residues. With 5 bases removed from V and 8 bases from J, the gap between germline ends came to 9 bases. Germline loops: CDR1 GTSNPN, CDR2 SVGIG (reference sequence). The CDR3 region has the DNA TGTGCCTGGGGCCGTACCGAAGCTTTCTTT. It encodes CAWGRTEAFF. Variable domain in full (rest from reference TRBV30 and TRBJ1-1): SQTIHQWPATLVQPVGSPLSLECTVEGTSNPNLYWYRQAAGRGLQLLFYSVGIGQISSEVPQNLSASRPQDRQFILSSKKLLLSDSGFYLCAWGRTEAFFGQGTRLTVV.

V and J are TRBV30 and TRBJ1-1, with D unresolved. The CDR3 totals 11 residues. Germline CDR1 reads GTSNPN; CDR2 reads SVGIG (reference sequence). Trimming cost V 3 bases and J 8 bases, with 10 bases left between them. The CDR3 DNA sequence: TGTGCCTGGAGAGAGGAACCCGAAGCTTTCTTT. Translated, it gives CAWREEPEAFF.

This sequence joins TRBV7-9 and TRBJ2-3; D may match TRBD1 or TRBD2 (5 bases each). Trimming stripped 1 base from V and 2 bases from J, with 16 bases between. The CDR3 runs to 17 residues. Germline V CDR1 and CDR2: SEHNR, FQNEAQ (reference sequence). The CDR3 DNA is TGTGCCAGCAGCTTAGGACTCAATTGGGACCTCACAGATACGCAGTATTTT. It is translated as CASSLGLNWDLTDTQYF.

The V gene is TRBV23-1, the J gene TRBJ1-5, with 9 bases matching TRBD1. TRBV23-1 is designated an ORF whose function remains uncertain. V trimming: 8 bases; J trimming: 1 base; junction bases outside the gene matches: 12. The CDR3 is 17 residues long. CDR3 in amino acids: CASLGQGLQASNQPQHF. The CDR3 nucleotides read TGCGCCAGCCTGGGACAGGGCCTACAAGCAAGCAATCAGCCCCAGCATTTT.

The rearrangement joins TRBV11-2 to TRBJ2-5; 12 nucleotides align to TRBD2. Germline V gene sequence: CDR1 SGHAT, CDR2 FQNNGV. The J segment lost 1 base and the V segment lost 4 bases, leaving 10 bases of the junction unmatched. The length of the CDR3 is 18 residues. The CDR3 DNA sequence: TGTGCCAGCAGCTGGGGGACTAGCGGGCGCGGATCCCAAGAGACCCAGTACTTC. Amino acids: CASSWGTSGRGSQETQYF.

V usage is TRBV18 and J usage is TRBJ2-2; 14 bases match TRBD2. J gave up 3 bases and V 5 bases, and 17 bases lay outside the gene matches. There are 21 residues in the CDR3. Germline V lookup: CDR1 KGHSH, CDR2 LQKENI. The CDR3 loop reads CASSSTGTSGRSSGYTGELFF. Here the CDR3 DNA reads TGTGCCAGCTCATCTACCGGGACTAGCGGGAGATCGTCGGGGTACACCGGGGAGCTGTTTTTT.

The genes are TRBV4-3 and TRBJ2-1, with TRBD2 matching over 7 bases. The J segment lost 3 bases and the V segment lost 0 bases, leaving 5 bases of the junction unmatched. Germline loops: CDR1 LGHNA, CDR2 YSLEER. This CDR3 spans 16 amino acids. Here the CDR3 DNA reads TGCGCCAGCAGCCAAGATGGGAGGGCACTCTACAATGAGCAGTTCTTC. Its protein product is CASSQDGRALYNEQFF.

This sequence joins TRBV5-1 and TRBJ2-2, with unresolved D. V was cut by 0 bases and J by 3 bases, with 3 bases left in between. The germline V gene encodes CDR1 SGHRS and CDR2 YFSETQ. The CDR3 totals 13 residues. The CDR3 nucleotides are TGCGCCAGCAGCTTGGCCCACACCGGGGAGCTGTTTTTT. Its translation is CASSLAHTGELFF.

The rearrangement uses TRBV7-2 and TRBJ2-7; 8 bases are shared with TRBD1. The V gene end was trimmed by 5 bases and the J gene end by 6 bases; junction bases not matched to a gene: 12. The CDR3 loop spans 15 amino acids. Per germline, CDR1 SGHTA and CDR2 FQGNSA. Here the CDR3 DNA reads TGTGCCAGCAGCGTCTGGACAGGGTTGGATTTCGAGCAGTACTTC. Amino acids: CASSVWTGLDFEQYF.

In nucleotides, the CDR3 is TGTGCCAGCAGCTTACAGACGGGAGGTATCACAGATACGCAGTATTTT. The encoded protein is CASSLQTGGITDTQYF. The gene calls are TRBV11-2 and TRBJ2-3, with 7 bases lining up with TRBD2. CDR1 is SGHAT and CDR2 is FQNNGV in the germline V gene. The CDR3 totals 16 residues. The junction had 7 bases not matched to a gene; V was cut back by 2 bases and J by 2 bases.

This clone was counted at least ten times. The rearrangement uses TRBV6-1 and TRBJ1-3; D is ambiguous. The CDR3 totals 12 residues. V was clipped by 0 bases and J by 7 bases, with 4 bases between them. Germline CDR1 reads MNHNS; CDR2 reads SASEGT. The CDR3 sequence: CASSEARNTIYF. CDR3 sequence (DNA): TGTGCCAGCAGTGAAGCGCGGAACACCATATATTTT.

This clone was recorded only once. The rearrangement links TRBV6-2 or TRBV6-3 to TRBJ2-5; 7 bases agree with TRBD1. Losses at the gene ends were 4 bases for V and 3 bases for J; bases not matched to a gene: 8. Germline V gives CDR1 MNHEY, CDR2 SVGEGT. This CDR3 region has 15 residues. The DNA for the CDR3 is TGTGCCAGCAGTTCGGGACAGATAACTAAAGAGACCCAGTACTTC. Translation gives CASSSGQITKETQYF.

The chain uses TRBV28 and TRBJ1-6; D is ambiguous. The V gene's germline CDR1 is MDHEN and CDR2 SYDVKM. The CDR3 has 14 amino acids. Trimming removed 8 bases from V and 13 bases from J, with 21 bases in between. This CDR3 reads CASRLERGPFPLHF. The DNA of the CDR3 is TGTGCCAGCCGTCTCGAACGGGGTCCATTTCCCCTCCACTTT.

The J gene is TRBJ2-5, the V gene TRBV6-5; perhaps TRBD1 as D (7 bases). The CDR3 sequence is 13 residues long. Germline values: CDR1 MNHEY, CDR2 SVGAGI. The V and J ends lost 6 bases and 5 bases respectively, with 13 bases between them. The CDR3 loop reads CASREGARETQYF. In DNA, the CDR3 is TGTGCCAGCAGGGAGGGGGCGAGGGAGACCCAGTACTTC.

CDR3 loop: CASSPRQGIKYNEQFF. For the CDR3, the DNA is TGTGCCAGCAGCCCCAGACAGGGAATTAAGTACAATGAGCAGTTCTTC. The V gene is TRBV7-9, the J gene TRBJ2-1, with 7 nucleotides matching TRBD1. V shed 5 bases, J shed 4 bases, and the junction held 11 bases outside the gene matches. This CDR3 has 16 amino acids. Germline CDR1 SEHNR, CDR2 FQNEAQ (reference sequence).

Ten or more counts support this clone. The rearrangement uses TRBV2 and TRBJ2-1; D call uncertain. Trimming left V 7 bases short and J 5 bases short, with 12 bases between. The CDR3 length is 13 residues. The germline V gene has CDR1 SNHLY and CDR2 FYNNEI. The CDR3 DNA reads TGTGCCAGCATGGTACTAAGCCACAATGAGCAGTTCTTC. It is translated as CASMVLSHNEQFF.

The DNA of the CDR3 is TGTGCCAGCAGTCCCCGGACACATACGGCGGAGGAGAACACTGAAGCTTTCTTT. Protein product: CASSPRTHTAEENTEAFF. The rearrangement uses TRBV6-2 or TRBV6-3 and TRBJ1-1, with TRBD1 as a possible D gene (5 bases). The germline CDR1 and CDR2 sequences are MNHEY and SVGEGT. CDR3 size: 18 residues. The V and J ends lost 5 bases and 1 base respectively, with 23 bases between them.